Following are 21 T cell receptor beta chains from one sample sequenced in a study of T-cell memory formation after mild COVID-19. TCRdb passed the 5' RACE reads through MiXCR, listing each CDR3 protein once. The data hold about 540,000 distinct CDR3 sequences, with roughly 21% observed a single time. The sequenced sample consisted of PBMCs or a T cell subset sorted from them (not recorded which). These receptors originate from an adult woman who had mild COVID-19 (a few samples of this study predate the infection). Cell type and time point are not known.

This clonotype was counted only a few times. V usage is TRBV29-1 and J usage is TRBJ1-1, with 8 bases that match TRBD1. Germline V lookup: CDR1 SQVTM, CDR2 ANQGSEA. The trim removed 0 bases at V and 1 base at J, leaving 19 bases unmatched. The CDR3 contains 20 residues. CDR3 nucleotide sequence: TGCAGCGTTGAAGATCGTTTTGGATGGACAGGGCGAGAGTCGAACACTGAAGCTTTCTTT. Amino acid sequence: CSVEDRFGWTGRESNTEAFF.

The rearrangement links TRBV12-3 or TRBV12-4 to TRBJ2-7, with 10 bases aligning to TRBD2. This CDR3 contains 15 residues. The trim removed 1 base at V and 5 bases at J, leaving 5 bases unmatched. The CDR3 loop is CASSLVSSGRDEQYF. For the CDR3, the DNA is TGTGCCAGCAGTTTAGTGTCTAGCGGGAGAGACGAGCAGTACTTC.

The sample holds many counts of this clonotype. This sequence joins TRBV5-1 and TRBJ2-1, with 10 bases identical to TRBD2. Germline values: CDR1 SGHRS, CDR2 YFSETQ. The J segment lost 0 bases and the V segment lost 4 bases, leaving 4 bases of the junction unmatched. The CDR3 has 16 residues. As DNA, the CDR3 is TGCGCCAGCAGCACCGGACTAGCGGACTCCTACAATGAGCAGTTCTTC. Translated: CASSTGLADSYNEQFF.

The V call is TRBV10-3, the J call TRBJ2-6; D is undetermined. This CDR3 spans 16 amino acids. The V end lost 4 bases, the J end lost 0 bases, and 10 bases lay between the germline ends. Germline CDR1 ENHRY, CDR2 SYGVKD. The CDR3 region has the DNA TGTGCCATCAGTGGGGCATTCAGCTCTGGGGCCAACGTCCTGACTTTC. As protein: CAISGAFSSGANVLTF.

This clonotype was seen a handful of times. The chain couples TRBV5-1 to TRBJ2-7, with D unresolved. The CDR3 is made up of 11 amino acids. Trimming removed 3 bases at V and 7 bases at J, with 8 bases between. CDR1 SGHRS and CDR2 YFSETQ come from the germline V gene. The CDR3 DNA sequence: TGCGCCAGCAGCTCCTCCTGGGAGCAGTACTTC. Residues: CASSSSWEQYF.

Here the CDR3 DNA reads TGTGCCAGTAGTCTCCGACAGGGAGAGGGGAGCACTGAAGCTTTCTTT. As protein: CASSLRQGEGSTEAFF. The V gene is TRBV19, the J gene TRBJ1-1; 7 nucleotides agree with TRBD1. The V gene's germline CDR1 is LNHDA and CDR2 SQIVND (reference sequence). The V and J ends lost 5 bases and 4 bases, in that order; junction bases with no gene match: 13. The CDR3 sequence is 16 residues long.

This clonotype was observed a few times. This rearrangement joins TRBV7-8 to TRBJ1-2, with D possibly TRBD1 on 6 matching bases. Germline loops: CDR1 SGHVS, CDR2 FQNEAQ. The CDR3 has 17 residues. Trimming pared 5 bases from V and 4 bases from J, leaving 23 bases between. The CDR3 bases are TGTGCCAGCAGCCTCGACAGTACAGCGGGACAATTCTATGGCTACACCTTC. Amino acid sequence: CASSLDSTAGQFYGYTF.

This clonotype was recorded a few times. The genes are TRBV4-2 and TRBJ2-7; 7 bases align to TRBD2. With 1 base clipped from V and 4 bases from J, the junction kept 10 bases outside the gene matches. This CDR3 spans 16 amino acids. Germline V CDR1 and CDR2: LGHNA, YNFKEQ. CDR3 sequence (DNA): TGTGCCAGCAGCCAAGTTATCCAGAGGACTAGATACGAGCAGTACTTC. This translates into CASSQVIQRTRYEQYF.

The rearrangement links TRBV6-5 to TRBJ2-7, with TRBD1 matching 10 bases. This CDR3 has 16 residues. V lost 4 bases, J lost 0 bases, and 6 bases stayed unmatched. In germline, CDR1 is MNHEY, CDR2 SVGAGI. The DNA of the CDR3 is TGTGCCAGCAGTTCGTTGACAGGGGGCACCTCCTACGAGCAGTACTTC. It yields the protein CASSSLTGGTSYEQYF.

This clonotype has a handful of counts. The chain joins TRBV5-1 to TRBJ2-3, with 7 bases aligning to TRBD1. Germline V gene data show CDR1 as SGHRS and CDR2 as YFSETQ. V was pared by 3 bases and J by 4 bases, with 5 bases of the junction left unmatched. The CDR3 sequence is 14 residues long. CDR3 loop: CASSSSGGSDTQYF. The CDR3 region has the DNA TGCGCCAGCAGCTCATCAGGGGGATCAGATACGCAGTATTTT. Supplemented by reference TRBV5-1 and TRBJ2-3, the full variable domain reads KAGVTQTPRYLIKTRGQQVTLSCSPISGHRSVSWYQQTPGQGLQFLFEYFSETQRNKGNFPGRFSGRQFSNSRSEMNVSTLELGDSALYLCASSSSGGSDTQYFGPGTRLTVL.

This clonotype came up a few times. The chain recombines TRBV6-2 or TRBV6-3 with TRBJ2-7, with TRBD1 identical over 9 bases. Germline V gene data show CDR1 as MNHEY and CDR2 as SVGEGT. The J segment lost 5 bases and the V segment lost 9 bases, leaving 8 bases of the junction unmatched. The CDR3 consists of 13 residues. In nucleotides, the CDR3 is TGTGCCAGTGCCGGGACAGGGCGCGACGAGCAGTACTTC. It codes for CASAGTGRDEQYF.

This clonotype was seen a few times. The rearrangement links TRBV5-1 to TRBJ1-2; possibly TRBD1 for D (5 bases). Germline CDR1 SGHRS, CDR2 YFSETQ. CDR3 length: 13 amino acids. V shed 3 bases and J shed 3 bases, with 9 bases lying between them. The CDR3 sequence: CASSWDLDYGYTF. In nucleotides, the CDR3 is TGCGCCAGCAGCTGGGACCTTGACTATGGCTACACCTTC.

CDR3 protein: CAISEGGPRDEQYF. The DNA of the CDR3 is TGTGCCATCAGTGAGGGGGGGCCAAGGGACGAGCAGTACTTC. V and J are TRBV10-3 and TRBJ2-7, with D perhaps being TRBD1 or TRBD2 (6 bases each). Germline values: CDR1 ENHRY, CDR2 SYGVKD. This CDR3 comprises 14 residues. Trimming took off 2 bases at V and 5 bases at J, with 13 bases between the two ends.

This chain connects TRBV27 to TRBJ2-1; weak D call: TRBD2 (6 bases). CDR3 length: 15 residues. V lost 4 bases and J 6 bases, leaving 16 bases between the germline ends. CDR1 is MNHEY, CDR2 SMNVEV, per germline (reference sequence). The CDR3 coding sequence is TGTGCCAGCAGTTCTATTAGCGGCCCCCGCAATGAGCAGTTCTTC. Translation: CASSSISGPRNEQFF.

The rearrangement uses TRBV11-3 and TRBJ2-5; D ambiguous. Germline loops: CDR1 SGHNT, CDR2 YENEEA. Between the trimmed V and J ends, which lost 8 bases and 5 bases, there was a span of 9 bases. The CDR3 is 11 amino acids. The CDR3 region has the DNA TGTGCCAGCCGTAAACGGGAGACCCAGTACTTC. Translating gives CASRKRETQYF.

The CDR3 region has the DNA TGTGCCACCAGGGGAGGGGCTCGGGATACGCAGTATTTT. This sequence encodes CATRGGARDTQYF. The J gene is TRBJ2-3, the V gene TRBV24-1; TRBD2 agrees at 7 bases. This CDR3 has 13 amino acids. Germline-derived CDR1 and CDR2 are KGHDR and SFDVKD. Unmatched junction bases numbered 6, after V lost 7 bases and J lost 6 bases.

This clonotype has a handful of counts. The chain joins TRBV6-5 to TRBJ2-7; 7 bases align to TRBD1. The germline V gene encodes CDR1 MNHEY and CDR2 SVGAGI. The ends lost 0 bases at V and 3 bases at J; junction bases unmatched: 8. The CDR3 is 16 amino acids. The DNA of the CDR3 is TGTGCCAGCAGTTACTCGGGTCGGGACAGTATCTACGAGCAGTACTTC. Amino acids: CASSYSGRDSIYEQYF.

Comments on this clonotype: Because the CDR3 is missing its conserved closing phenylalanine or tryptophan, this is likely a read error. This chain connects TRBV20-1 to TRBJ2-1; TRBD2 agrees at 14 bases. This CDR3 has 17 residues. The germline CDR1 and CDR2 sequences are DFQATT and SNEGSKA (reference sequence). Written as DNA, the CDR3 is TGCAGTCCTAGAGGGGTCTCCGGGACTAGCGGGAGAAATGAGCAGTTCTTA. Translating it yields CSPRGVSGTSGRNEQFL.

This clonotype has only a few counts. The rearrangement uses TRBV6-2 or TRBV6-3 and TRBJ2-1; TRBD1 matches 7 bases. V was pared by 6 bases and J by 15 bases, with 8 bases of the junction left unmatched. This CDR3 is built from 11 residues. Germline V gene lookup returns CDR1 MNHEY and CDR2 SVGEGT. The DNA for the CDR3 is TGTGCCAGCAGGACGGACAGGCTCCCGTTCTTC. Its translation is CASRTDRLPFF.

This clonotype was counted only a few times. The V gene is TRBV27, the J gene TRBJ1-5; D unclear. This CDR3 spans 12 amino acids. Trimming took 4 bases from V and 3 from J, leaving 4 bases between them. CDR1 is MNHEY, CDR2 SMNVEV, per germline (reference sequence). CDR3 coding DNA: TGTGCCAGCAGTTCCTTCAATCAGCCCCAGCATTTT. Amino acids: CASSSFNQPQHF.

This sequence joins TRBV5-5 and TRBJ2-1; TRBD2 matches 10 bases. The V and J ends lost 4 bases and 3 bases, in that order; junction bases with no gene match: 13. Germline V gene lookup returns CDR1 SGHKS and CDR2 YYEKEE (reference sequence). This CDR3 spans 18 amino acids. CDR3 protein: CASSPISFGLADYNEQFF. CDR3 bases: TGTGCCAGCAGCCCGATCTCATTCGGACTAGCGGACTACAATGAGCAGTTCTTC.